Listed here is a single T cell receptor (beta chain). Its antigen is as yet unknown. Germline trimming cut 0 bases from V and 6 bases from J; bases unmatched to any gene: 6. The CDR3 extends over 16 amino acids. In germline, CDR1 is MNHEY, CDR2 SVGAGI. TCRdb reanalysed the 5' RACE reads using MiXCR and keeps one entry per CDR3 protein. This table holds a few hundred thousand distinct CDR3 sequences, under 20% found once. These data come from a study of CD8 T cells in ankylosing spondylitis. Overall study results and limits: There was a TCR beta motif, made of several highly homologous variants, that appeared characteristic of ankylosing spondylitis blood.

Material: blood, either unsorted or a sorted T cell fraction (not recorded which). This clonotype was sampled from a male donor with ankylosing spondylitis. The gene calls are TRBV6-5 and TRBJ2-1, with 9 nucleotides matching TRBD2. CDR3 nucleotides: TGTGCCAGCAGTTACTCGAGAGCGGGAGGTCCCAATGAGCAGTTCTTC. Residues: CASSYSRAGGPNEQFF.